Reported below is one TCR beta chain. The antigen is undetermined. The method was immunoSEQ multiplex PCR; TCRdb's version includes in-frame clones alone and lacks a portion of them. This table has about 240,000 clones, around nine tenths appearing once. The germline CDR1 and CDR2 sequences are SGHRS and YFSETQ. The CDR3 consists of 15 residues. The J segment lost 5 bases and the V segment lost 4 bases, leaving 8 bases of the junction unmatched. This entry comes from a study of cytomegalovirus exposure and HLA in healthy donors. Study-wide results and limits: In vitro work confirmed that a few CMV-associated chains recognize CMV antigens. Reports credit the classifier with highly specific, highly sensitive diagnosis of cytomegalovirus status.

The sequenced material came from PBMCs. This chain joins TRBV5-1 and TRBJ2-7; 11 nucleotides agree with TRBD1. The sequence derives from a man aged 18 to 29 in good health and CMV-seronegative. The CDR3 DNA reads TGCGCCAGCAGCACCTCCGGGACAGGGGGGGACGAGCAGTACTTC. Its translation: CASSTSGTGGDEQYF.